The text below deals with one TCR beta chain. Its antigen is currently unknown. This CDR3 is built from 14 residues. V dropped 4 bases and J dropped 1 base, with 10 bases sitting between them. CDR1 is KGHSH, CDR2 LQKENI, per germline. The data were obtained in a study of shared clonotypes between healthy human individuals. Donors included only healthy HIV-negative adults lacking recent acute infections or vaccinations. The split of CD4+ cells yielded CD45RA+ naive and CD45RA-negative memory subsets. The data were produced by immunoSEQ multiplex PCR, yet TCRdb's version contains in-frame clones alone and is incomplete. The sample lists roughly 2,500,000 clones; more than 85% were seen once. Overall study results and limits: Among the subsets, naive ones generally showed larger estimated richness than memory ones. An anticipated effect of sequencing depth on clonotype sharing among donors was recognized.

The origin of this receptor is a man aged 18 to 29 in good health. Some clones in this sample may be carry-over from other donors' samples. The rearrangement links TRBV18 to TRBJ1-1, with a weak D call TRBD1 (5 bases). Source material: naive CD4+ T cells from PBMCs. Stated subset: CD45RA+ positively selected. The CDR3 DNA reads TGTGCCAGCTCACTCGGGGGTTCGAACACTGAAGCTTTCTTT. This codes for CASSLGGSNTEAFF.